What follows are 2 T cell receptor beta chains derived from one specimen sequenced in a study of radiotherapy plus CTLA-4 blockade in lung cancer. The repertoire was sequenced with immunoSEQ multiplex PCR; TCRdb's copy has only in-frame clones and lacks some. The table has 60,000 or so clones, over 65% seen once; the top ten hold less than 4.5%. The starting material was peripheral blood, obtained from a patient treated with radiotherapy plus ipilimumab. The receptors originated from a human donor with non-small cell lung cancer who had a partial response to radiotherapy plus ipilimumab.

The J gene is TRBJ2-3, the V gene TRBV15, with a weak D call TRBD2 (6 bases). Germline V gene lookup returns CDR1 LNHNV and CDR2 YYDKDF (reference sequence). The CDR3 runs to 14 residues. With 4 bases removed from V and 5 bases from J, the gap between germline ends came to 13 bases. CDR3 residues: CATSKRREKDTQYF. The CDR3 nucleotides are TGTGCCACCAGCAAACGGAGGGAGAAAGATACGCAGTATTTT.

The genes are TRBV29-1 and TRBJ1-2, with TRBD1 identical over 8 bases. The CDR3 totals 13 residues. Germline loops: CDR1 SQVTM, CDR2 ANQGSEA. The junction had 3 bases not matched to a gene; V was cut back by 4 bases and J by 2 bases. The CDR3 region is CSVAPGGNYGYTF. The DNA of the CDR3 is TGCAGCGTTGCGCCAGGGGGCAACTATGGCTACACCTTC.